This T cell receptor (beta chain) was identified during a study of T cell changes during pregnancy in multiple sclerosis. Generated by immunoSEQ multiplex PCR, the TCRdb table keeps only in-frame clones and is missing some. This repertoire shows under 95,000 clones, 85% to 95% found once; its top ten account for 0.65% to 0.75%. The germline gives CDR1 LGHNA, CDR2 YNFKEQ. J was trimmed by 3 bases and V by 0 bases; bases with no gene match: 1. The CDR3 has 15 amino acids. This receptor was identified in a female donor in good health, enrolled as a control in a pregnancy study. Source: peripheral blood, taken in the second trimester of pregnancy. The chain combines TRBV4-2 with TRBJ2-1; 8 bases match TRBD2. CDR3 sequence: CASSQERGDYNEQFF. CDR3 sequence (DNA): TGTGCCAGCAGCCAAGAGCGGGGGGACTACAATGAGCAGTTCTTC.